The TCR beta chain under discussion was sequenced for a study of T cell changes during pregnancy in multiple sclerosis. The CDR3 runs to 11 residues. Trimming left V 10 bases short and J 13 bases short, with 17 bases between. Germline CDR1 reads MDHEN; CDR2 reads SYDVKM. Clones were sequenced by immunoSEQ multiplex PCR, and TCRdb holds only the in-frame ones, with some missing. Here the sample spans around 52,000 clones, roughly nine tenths being singletons. The TCR was taken from a female donor with multiple sclerosis, enrolled in a pregnancy study. The sample in question was CD4+ T cells from peripheral blood mononuclear cells, obtained in the second trimester of pregnancy. This chain links TRBV28 with TRBJ1-5, with D tentatively TRBD1 (5 bases). DNA for the CDR3: TGTGCCACGCGGGGCGCTCCATTTCAGCATTTT. Its protein is CATRGAPFQHF.